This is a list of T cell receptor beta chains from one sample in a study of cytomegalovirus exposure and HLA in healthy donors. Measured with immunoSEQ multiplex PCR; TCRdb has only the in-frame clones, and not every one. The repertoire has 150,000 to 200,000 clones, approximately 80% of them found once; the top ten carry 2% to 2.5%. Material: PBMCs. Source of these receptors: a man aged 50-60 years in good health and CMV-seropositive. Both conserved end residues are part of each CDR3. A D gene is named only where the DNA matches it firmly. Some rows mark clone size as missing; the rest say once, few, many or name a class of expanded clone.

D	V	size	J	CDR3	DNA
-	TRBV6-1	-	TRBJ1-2	CASSETRNHGYTF	TGTGCCAGCAGTGAAACCAGGAACCATGGCTACACCTTC
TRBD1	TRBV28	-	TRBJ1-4	CASSLAGQGVLYF	TGTGCCAGCAGTTTAGCCGGACAGGGGGTTTTGTATTTT
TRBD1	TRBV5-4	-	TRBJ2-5	CASSSGTGLQETQYF	TGTGCCAGCAGCTCCGGGACAGGACTACAAGAGACCCAGTACTTC
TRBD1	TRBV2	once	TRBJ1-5	CASSTGGNGNQPQHF	TGTGCCAGCAGTACAGGGGGAAATGGCAATCAGCCCCAGCATTTT
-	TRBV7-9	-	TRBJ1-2	CASSLGLLTYGYTF	TGTGCCAGCAGCTTAGGACTCTTAACTTATGGCTACACCTTC
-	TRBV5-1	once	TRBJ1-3	CASSPRLSSGNTIYF	TGCGCCAGCAGCCCTCGTCTCAGCTCTGGAAACACCATATATTTT
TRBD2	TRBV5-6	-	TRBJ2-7	CASRSETSDYEQYF	TGTGCCAGCAGGTCTGAGACTAGCGACTACGAGCAGTACTTC
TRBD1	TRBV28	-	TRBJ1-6	CASSLRDRGDSPLHF	TGTGCCAGCAGTTTAAGGGACAGGGGGGATTCACCCCTCCACTTT
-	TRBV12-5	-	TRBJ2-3	CASGQPVQGLWTDTQYF	TGTGCTAGTGGTCAACCCGTACAGGGTCTGTGGACAGATACGCAGTATTTT
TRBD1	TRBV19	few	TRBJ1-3	CASSPGPGTGGTGNTIYF	TGTGCCAGTAGCCCGGGACCCGGGACAGGGGGAACTGGAAACACCATATATTTT
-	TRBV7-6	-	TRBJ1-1	CASSRVNTEAFF	TGTGCCAGCAGCCGGGTGAACACTGAAGCTTTCTTT
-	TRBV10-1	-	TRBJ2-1	CASSDLRTTNEQFF	TGCGCCAGCAGTGATTTACGGACAACCAATGAGCAGTTCTTC
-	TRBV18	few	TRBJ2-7	CASSPPGSDEQYF	TGTGCCAGCTCACCCCCGGGGTCGGACGAGCAGTACTTC
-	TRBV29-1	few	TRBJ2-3	CSVGSGTSLRNTQYF	TGCAGCGTGGGGTCCGGGACAAGCCTTAGAAATACGCAGTATTTT
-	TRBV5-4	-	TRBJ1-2	CASSLRQTLNYGYTF	TGTGCCAGCAGCCTTAGACAGACCCTTAACTATGGCTACACCTTC
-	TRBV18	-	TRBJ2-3	CASSQTGTDTQYF	TGTGCCAGCTCACAAACAGGGACAGATACGCAGTATTTT
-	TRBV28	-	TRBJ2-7	CASSNMGRRQGEQYF	TGTGCCAGCAGTAATATGGGCCGGCGCCAAGGCGAGCAGTACTTC
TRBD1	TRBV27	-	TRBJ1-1	CASSPHFLTGTGFRGTEAFF	TGTGCCAGCAGTCCCCACTTTTTGACCGGGACAGGGTTTCGTGGCACTGAAGCTTTCTTT
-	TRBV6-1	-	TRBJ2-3	CASSEEPNPSTDTQYF	TGTGCCAGCAGTGAAGAGCCAAACCCCAGCACAGATACGCAGTATTTT
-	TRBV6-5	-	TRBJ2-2	CASREGGGSAGELFF	TGTGCCAGCAGAGAGGGGGGGGGCTCCGCCGGGGAGCTGTTTTTT
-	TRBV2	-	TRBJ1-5	CASSPARGSNQPQHF	TGTGCCAGCAGCCCAGCCAGGGGTAGCAATCAGCCCCAGCATTTT
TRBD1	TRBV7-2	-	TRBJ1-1	CASSLGQGGSSEAFF	TGTGCCAGCAGCTTGGGTCAGGGGGGTTCGAGTGAAGCTTTCTTT
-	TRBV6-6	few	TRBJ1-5	CASTRGHDQPQHF	TGTGCCAGCACCCGAGGACACGATCAGCCCCAGCATTTT
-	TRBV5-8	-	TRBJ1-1	CASSLGTYEAFF	TGTGCCAGCAGCTTGGGGACATATGAAGCTTTCTTT
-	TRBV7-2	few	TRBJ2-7	CASSLATPGDRYF	TGTGCCAGCAGCTTAGCTACTCCGGGGGATAGGTACTTC
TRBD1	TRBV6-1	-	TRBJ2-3	CASSGGQGTDTQYF	TGTGCCAGCAGTGGGGGACAGGGAACAGATACGCAGTATTTT
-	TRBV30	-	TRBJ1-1	CAWSVLSNTEAFF	TGTGCCTGGAGTGTACTTTCGAACACTGAAGCTTTCTTT
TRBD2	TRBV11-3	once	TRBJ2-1	CASSLIAGPYNEQFF	TGTGCCAGCAGCTTAATAGCGGGGCCTTACAATGAGCAGTTCTTC
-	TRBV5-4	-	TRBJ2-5	CASSLAGGRGETQYF	TGTGCCAGCAGCTTGGCCGGGGGGCGAGGAGAGACCCAGTACTTC
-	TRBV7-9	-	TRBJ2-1	CASSLNLRAGGNEQFF	TGTGCCAGCAGCTTAAATCTCCGGGCAGGGGGGAATGAGCAGTTCTTC
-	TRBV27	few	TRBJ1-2	CASSLGSRGHYGYTF	TGTGCCAGCAGTTTAGGATCCAGGGGACACTATGGCTACACCTTC
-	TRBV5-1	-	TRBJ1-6	CASRQGGNSPLHF	TGCGCCAGCAGACAGGGAGGGAATTCACCCCTCCACTTT
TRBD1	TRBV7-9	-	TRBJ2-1	CASSLPTGINNEQFF	TGTGCCAGCAGCTTGCCGACAGGGATCAACAATGAGCAGTTCTTC
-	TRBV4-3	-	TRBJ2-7	CASSQDYRGQYEQYF	TGCGCCAGCAGCCAAGATTATCGGGGACAATACGAGCAGTACTTC
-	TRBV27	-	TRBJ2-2	CASSSRTVGELFF	TGTGCCAGCAGTTCGAGGACTGTAGGGGAGCTGTTTTTT
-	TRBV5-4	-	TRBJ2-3	CASSVGGWQRDTQYF	TGTGCCAGCAGCGTTGGGGGGTGGCAGCGGGATACGCAGTATTTT
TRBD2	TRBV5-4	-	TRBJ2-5	CASTPRGGGIETQYF	TGTGCCAGCACACCCAGAGGCGGGGGGATTGAGACCCAGTACTTC
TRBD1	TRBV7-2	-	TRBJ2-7	CASSLDGTGPREQYF	TGTGCCAGCAGCCTGGACGGGACAGGGCCCCGCGAGCAGTACTTC
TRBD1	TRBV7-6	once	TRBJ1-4	CASSPSWTGGGRSEKLFF	TGTGCCAGCAGCCCCTCCTGGACAGGGGGCGGACGAAGTGAAAAACTGTTTTTT
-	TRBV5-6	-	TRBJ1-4	CASSSSTGLDNEKLFF	TGTGCCAGCAGCTCATCAACAGGGTTGGATAATGAAAAACTGTTTTTT
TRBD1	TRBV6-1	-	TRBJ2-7	CASSSGGIVYEQYF	TGTGCCAGCAGTTCAGGGGGAATCGTCTACGAGCAGTACTTC
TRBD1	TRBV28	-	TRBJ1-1	CASSSILDRANTEAFF	TGTGCCAGCAGTTCTATTCTCGACAGGGCGAACACTGAAGCTTTCTTT
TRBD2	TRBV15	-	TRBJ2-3	CATSILAGASDTQYF	TGTGCCACCAGCATATTAGCGGGGGCATCCGATACGCAGTATTTT
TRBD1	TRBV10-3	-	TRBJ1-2	CAIRKETGGWGYTF	TGTGCCATCAGGAAAGAGACAGGGGGCTGGGGCTACACCTTC
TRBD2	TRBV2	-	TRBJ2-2	CASRPSRAGGLGELFF	TGTGCCAGCAGACCTTCGCGCGCGGGGGGGCTCGGGGAGCTGTTTTTT
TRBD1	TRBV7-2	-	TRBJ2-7	CASSLRTGEPYEQYF	TGTGCCAGCAGCTTACGGACAGGGGAGCCCTACGAGCAGTACTTC
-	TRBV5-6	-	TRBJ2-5	CASSLALETQYF	TGTGCCAGCAGCTTGGCCCTAGAGACCCAGTACTTC
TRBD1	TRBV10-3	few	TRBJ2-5	CAISLGQGARETQYF	TGTGCCATCAGTTTGGGACAGGGGGCGCGTGAGACCCAGTACTTC